The clone carrying this TCR beta chain was recorded once. This CDR3 spans 13 amino acids. Germline CDR1 reads SGHRS; CDR2 reads YFSETQ. Trimming removed 0 bases from V and 3 bases from J, with 4 bases in between. The data were obtained in a study of blood T cell repertoires in COVID-19. Study in general: T cells, B-cell-depleted T cells, or PBMCs supplied cDNA or gDNA.

This table comes from immunoSEQ multiplex PCR, and its TCRdb copy is limited to in-frame clones, with some not included. This table has over 150,000 clones, approximately 87% appearing once. V and J are TRBV5-1 and TRBJ1-5; D unresolved. This receptor was obtained from a woman aged 18-29 years who had recovered from COVID-19. Sequenced sample: peripheral blood. The CDR3, as DNA: TGCGCCAGCAGCTTGGGCGTCAATCAGCCCCAGCATTTT. Its translation: CASSLGVNQPQHF.